This T cell receptor beta chain was found in a study of OX40 agonist ivuxolimab in advanced cancers. Background for the entire study: Ivuxolimab, which targeted the costimulatory receptor OX40 (CD134), was an agonistic, fully human IgG2 monoclonal antibody. Intravenous ivuxolimab was administered to patients every 2 weeks at six dose levels: 0.01, 0.1, 0.3, 1.5, 3 and 10 mg/kg. Of the approximately 53 patients in dose escalation, around 20 had hepatocellular carcinoma, about 15 had melanoma, 9 had renal cell carcinoma and 9 had head and neck cancer. The dose-escalation cohort was 82.7% male with a mean age of about 60 years, ranging from roughly 23 to 79. Prior anti-PD-1, anti-PD-L1 or anti-CTLA-4 therapy was permitted, and checkpoint inhibitors had been received by about 44% of dose-escalation patients. Partial responses occurred in three dose-escalation patients, of whom one had hepatocellular carcinoma and two had cutaneous melanoma. Peripheral TCRbeta sequencing aimed to test whether ivuxolimab altered TCR sequence diversity and caused clonal T-cell expansion. The paper describes the monotherapy dose-escalation part (N of about 52 patients) of the phase I trial of ivuxolimab. Broader findings and caveats from the paper: In the 0.1-3.0 mg/kg groups, partial responders had among the lowest normalized peripheral clonal expansion, particularly in CD8+ T cells. Antigen specificity was not determined for the clonally expanded peripheral T cells. Low levels of normalized T-cell clonal expansion were also seen in some patients who did not respond. Clonal expansion of both CD4+ and CD8+ blood T cells was observed from baseline to week 6 at doses 0.1 to 3.0 mg/kg. On average, CD8+ T cells showed more expanded clones than CD4+ T cells after ivuxolimab.

For sequencing of the TCRbeta CDR3 region, genomic DNA was extracted from the sorted cells. TCRbeta CDR3 regions were sequenced using the immunoSEQ Assay. TCRdb retrieved this table from immuneACCESS and kept in-frame rearrangements only. Not all clones are present; in checked studies, unresolved V genes account for under half, and no reason is known for the remainder. The sample table records about 22,000 clones; just under 85% of these occur just once. The top ten clones comprise approximately 50% of the sample. Concerning this clone: It has no known antigen specificity. One base away there is no much larger clone; base qualities are not given.

Counted from cysteine to phenylalanine, this CDR3 has 12 amino acids. Only the CDR3 region is kept as DNA, spanning 36 bases read in frame from base 1. CDR1 and CDR2 were assigned from the germline V gene (reference sequence) as MNHNY and SVGAGI. Trimming takes 2 bases from V and 8 bases from J, and the germline ends sit 9 bases apart. The trial excluded patients who had a history of autoimmune disease or were on systemic immunosuppression. In every dose cohort, peripheral blood was drawn for TCR sequencing at baseline, cycle 4 day 1, and cycle 7 day 1. Samples came from an open-label, multicenter, first-in-human phase I dose-escalation trial of ivuxolimab. Adults with locally advanced or metastatic melanoma, renal cell carcinoma, hepatocellular carcinoma or head and neck squamous cell carcinoma were enrolled in the trial. Before TCR sequencing, CD4+ T cells and CD8+ T cells were sorted from peripheral blood as separate populations.

The chain links TRBV6-6 with TRBJ1-2; the D gene is perhaps TRBD1, from 6 matching bases. The source of this sequence is an adult with an advanced solid tumor such as melanoma, head and neck, liver or kidney cancer. This specimen consisted of CD4+ or CD8+ T cells sorted from blood, obtained in a trial of the OX40 agonist ivuxolimab. The CDR3 region has the sequence CASSYGTTGYTF. The DNA is as follows: TGTGCCAGCAGTTACGGGACAACAGGCTACACCTTC.